The rows below give T cell receptor beta chains drawn from one sample of a study of PD-L1 blockade in urothelial cancer. TCRdb's copy holds only in-frame clones and misses some; the assay was immunoSEQ multiplex PCR. The sample carries fewer than 130,000 clones, about 85% recorded once. Source: PBMCs, taken around atezolizumab (anti-PD-L1) treatment. These receptors were taken from a man over 45 with urothelial cancer. Each CDR3 is given with its conserved first and last residue. The D gene is left open where the match is weak. The size of a clone is reported for some rows only, either as once, few or many, or as a class for expanded clones.

J gene | V gene | D gene | clone size | CDR3 DNA | CDR3 protein
TRBJ2-5 | TRBV5-1 | . | . | TGCGCCAGCAACCTGGGGAGGACGGGGGAGACCCAGTACTTC | CASNLGRTGETQYF
TRBJ2-3 | TRBV18 | TRBD2 | . | TGTGCCAGCTCACCTCGACCTAGCGGGAGGTACACAGATACGCAGTATTTT | CASSPRPSGRYTDTQYF
TRBJ2-4 | TRBV19 | TRBD2 | . | TGTGCCGTAGCGGGGGATAATACCAAAAACATTCAGTACTTC | CAVAGDNTKNIQYF
TRBJ2-7 | TRBV30 | . | . | TGTGCCTGGAGCAGGGCAAGCTCCTACGAGCAGTACTTC | CAWSRASSYEQYF
TRBJ2-5 | TRBV9 | TRBD2 | few | TGTGCCAGCAGCGCGGGGGGGAGTCAAGAGACCCAGTACTTC | CASSAGGSQETQYF
TRBJ2-2 | TRBV6-4 | . | . | TGTGCCACCGAATTGACCGGGGGCACCGGGGAGCTGTTTTTT | CATELTGGTGELFF
TRBJ1-4 | TRBV5-1 | . | . | TGCGCCAGCATCCCCGGTCCACAGAATAATGAAAAACTGTTTTTT | CASIPGPQNNEKLFF
TRBJ1-3 | TRBV2 | TRBD1 | . | TGTGCCAGCAGTGAGGGACAGGGTAACTCTGGAAACACCATATATTTT | CASSEGQGNSGNTIYF
TRBJ2-7 | TRBV10-3 | . | . | TGTGCCATCAGTGAGTCTGGACAGTCCTACGAGCAGTACTTC | CAISESGQSYEQYF
TRBJ2-3 | TRBV7-8 | TRBD2 | . | TGTGCCAGCAGCTTAGTAGCGGGCGTACCAGGGGATACGCAGTATTTT | CASSLVAGVPGDTQYF
TRBJ2-2 | TRBV11-1 | TRBD2 | once | TGTGCCAGCAGCTCCACCGGGACTAGCGTTACCGGGGAGCTGTTTTTT | CASSSTGTSVTGELFF
TRBJ1-4 | TRBV6-5 | TRBD1 | . | TGTGCCAGCAGTTACTGGACAGGGGGCGAGGAAAAACTGTTTTTT | CASSYWTGGEEKLFF
TRBJ2-7 | TRBV7-3 | . | . | TGTGCCAGCAGCTTAACACCGACAGGCCACGAGCAGTACTTC | CASSLTPTGHEQYF
TRBJ2-5 | TRBV6-1 | . | . | TGTGCCAGCAGTAATATCCGGGACAAGCGGGAGACCCAGTACTTC | CASSNIRDKRETQYF
TRBJ2-1 | TRBV5-4 | TRBD2 | . | TGTGCCAGCAGCGCCTCCGGGACTAGCGGATACAATGAGCAGTTCTTC | CASSASGTSGYNEQFF
TRBJ2-3 | TRBV7-8 | . | . | TGTGCCAGCAGCTTAGCGCGACTCCGGGTGGGCACAGATACGCAGTATTTT | CASSLARLRVGTDTQYF